The 32 T cell receptor beta chains below come from one sample, sequenced in a study of cytomegalovirus exposure and HLA in healthy donors (TCRdb year 2017). Receptor amplification or capture employed the immunoSEQ multiplex PCR assay. The multiplex PCR relied on a mix of 60 forward primers for TCR Vbeta segments and 13 reverse primers for TCR Jbeta segments. Held by TCRdb, this immuneACCESS table contains in-frame sequences only and omits some clones. Under half of the omission traces to an unresolved V gene where checked; the cause of the rest is unknown. In all, the sample holds fewer than 200,000 clones, and over 75% of those were seen once. The ten largest clonotypes hold roughly 0.5% of the sample. The material sequenced was PBMCs. These receptor sequences come from a woman in her 50s in good health and CMV-seronegative.

The J gene is TRBJ2-1, the V gene TRBV12-5; 10 nucleotides agree with TRBD1. V lost 4 bases, J lost 6 bases, and 0 bases stayed unmatched. Per germline, CDR1 LGHNT and CDR2 FRNRAP. The CDR3 is 13 residues long. The CDR3 spells CASGWDRGNEQFF. As DNA, the CDR3 is TGTGCTAGTGGTTGGGACAGGGGCAATGAGCAGTTCTTC.

The chain is built from TRBV7-9 and TRBJ1-1, with D unresolved. This CDR3 is built from 15 residues. V was cut by 1 base and J by 0 bases, with 9 bases left in between. Germline CDR1 is SEHNR and CDR2 is FQNEAQ (reference sequence). The CDR3 bases are TGTGCCAGCAGCTTAGGTCTTGCGCTGAACACTGAAGCTTTCTTT. Translating gives CASSLGLALNTEAFF. The full variable domain, rest sourced from reference TRBV7-9 and TRBJ1-1, is DTGVSQNPRHKITKRGQNVTFRCDPISEHNRLYWYRQTLGQGPEFLTYFQNEAQLEKSRLLSDRFSAERPKGSFSTLEIQRTEQGDSAMYLCASSLGLALNTEAFFGQGTRLTVV.

The gene calls are TRBV20-1 and TRBJ1-1; D not resolved. There are 11 residues in the CDR3. V was pared by 5 bases and J by 3 bases, with 7 bases between. Germline CDR1 is DFQATT and CDR2 is SNEGSKA (reference sequence). DNA for the CDR3: TGCAGTGCTGGGAGGTACACTGAAGCTTTCTTT. Translating it yields CSAGRYTEAFF.

The chain carries TRBV25-1 and TRBJ1-2, with D hard to call. The CDR3 spans 14 residues. The germline CDR1 and CDR2 sequences are MGHDK and SYGVNS. Deletions cut 4 bases from V and 1 base from J, with 10 bases between. CDR3 sequence (DNA): TGTGCCAGCAGTGTCCGGGGAGGTAACTATGGCTACACCTTC. This translates into CASSVRGGNYGYTF.

A few counts support this clone. V gene TRBV11-2 combines with J gene TRBJ2-7; perhaps TRBD2 as D (5 bases). CDR3 length equals 17 residues. CDR1 and CDR2 from the germline V gene are SGHAT and FQNNGV. The V end lost 1 base, the J end lost 1 base, and 17 bases lay between the germline ends. CDR3 nucleotides: TGTGCCAGCAGCTTAGGTCATCGGGTCGGGGATTCCTACGAGCAGTACTTC. This gives the protein CASSLGHRVGDSYEQYF.

This clone was found once. V is TRBV10-3 and J is TRBJ2-7; TRBD1 is a possible D gene (5 bases). The germline V gene encodes CDR1 ENHRY and CDR2 SYGVKD. Trimming shortened V by 6 bases and J by 3 bases, and 18 bases separated the two germline ends. The CDR3 spans 15 residues. The CDR3, as DNA: TGTGCCATCAGAAGTGGCCAGGGTAACTTCTACGAGCAGTACTTC. This sequence encodes CAIRSGQGNFYEQYF.

This chain connects TRBV7-9 to TRBJ2-3; TRBD1 matches 9 bases. The CDR3 has 12 amino acids. Germline V gene data show CDR1 as SEHNR and CDR2 as FQNEAQ (reference sequence). Trimming removed 5 bases from V and 11 bases from J; junction bases left unmatched: 5. The CDR3 coding sequence is TGTGCCAGCAGCCGACCGGGACAGGGGCAGTATTTT. Translating gives CASSRPGQGQYF.

This chain uses TRBV28 with TRBJ1-5, with unresolved D. Germline CDR1 is MDHEN and CDR2 is SYDVKM. The CDR3 is made up of 13 amino acids. V was trimmed by 4 bases and J by 7 bases, leaving 11 bases between them. The DNA for the CDR3 is TGTGCCAGCAGTTCCAGCGGCGGGCAGCCCCAGCATTTT. Translating it yields CASSSSGGQPQHF.

This sequence joins TRBV2 and TRBJ1-1, with D perhaps TRBD1 (6 bases). Looked up from germline, CDR1 is SNHLY and CDR2 is FYNNEI. This CDR3 is built from 14 residues. V dropped 4 bases and J dropped 5 bases, with 14 bases sitting between them. In DNA, the CDR3 is TGTGCCAGCAGTGGTACAGGGCCTTGGACTGAAGCTTTCTTT. This translates into CASSGTGPWTEAFF.

J is TRBJ2-7 and V is TRBV18, with D perhaps TRBD1 (5 bases). CDR1 is KGHSH, CDR2 LQKENI, per germline. V was pared by 4 bases and J by 5 bases, with 12 bases between. This CDR3 is built from 13 residues. CDR3 DNA: TGTGCCAGCTCACAGACCAGGGTCGACGAGCAGTACTTC. This codes for CASSQTRVDEQYF.

V is TRBV15 and J is TRBJ2-3; D might be TRBD2 (7 bases). The germline V and J ends were trimmed by 0 bases and 3 bases, with 13 bases remaining between them. This CDR3 spans 16 amino acids. Germline CDR1 is LNHNV and CDR2 is YYDKDF (reference sequence). As DNA, the CDR3 is TGTGCCACCAGCAGAGATTTGGGGGGGGCAACAGATACGCAGTATTTT. Protein product: CATSRDLGGATDTQYF.

This clone came up once. CDR3 sequence: CASSRQAETQYF. CDR3 nucleotide sequence: TGTGCCAGCAGCCGGCAGGCGGAGACCCAGTACTTC. The rearrangement uses TRBV7-9 and TRBJ2-5, with no clear D. The germline CDR1 and CDR2 sequences are SEHNR and FQNEAQ (reference sequence). This CDR3 has 12 residues. V gave up 5 bases and J gave up 5 bases, with 9 bases separating them.

This chain connects TRBV28 to TRBJ2-1; 11 bases fit TRBD2. Germline V gives CDR1 MDHEN, CDR2 SYDVKM. This CDR3 spans 15 amino acids. V shed 2 bases, J shed 4 bases, and the junction held 1 base outside the gene matches. As DNA, the CDR3 is TGTGCCAGCAGTTTAACTAGCGGGGGATACAATGAGCAGTTCTTC. Translation: CASSLTSGGYNEQFF.

The chain uses TRBV29-1 and TRBJ2-7; TRBD2 matches at 8 bases. The CDR3 runs 13 residues. The V gene end was trimmed by 0 bases and the J gene end by 3 bases; junction bases not matched to a gene: 1. Per the germline V gene, CDR1 is SQVTM and CDR2 is ANQGSEA. The CDR3 DNA follows: TGCAGCGTTGAAGACGGGGGGGGCTACGAGCAGTACTTC. It is translated as CSVEDGGGYEQYF.

V is TRBV28 and J is TRBJ2-5, with D perhaps matching TRBD2 (5 bases). Matching the DNA end better, TRBJ2-7 makes the J call doubtful. The CDR3 has 13 amino acids. CDR1 MDHEN and CDR2 SYDVKM come from the germline V gene. The CDR3 region has the DNA TGTGCCAGCAGTCCGCCGCGAGGGTACGAGCAGTACTTC. Encoded protein: CASSPPRGYEQYF.

The chain uses TRBV25-1 and TRBJ1-6; D call uncertain. CDR3 size: 14 residues. With 4 bases removed from V and 0 bases from J, the gap between germline ends came to 4 bases. The germline V gene encodes CDR1 MGHDK and CDR2 SYGVNS. Here the CDR3 reads CASSGSSYNSPLHF. CDR3 coding DNA: TGTGCCAGCAGTGGGAGCTCCTATAATTCACCCCTCCACTTT. Filled out from reference TRBV25-1 and TRBJ1-6, the complete variable domain reads EADIYQTPRYLVIGTGKKITLECSQTMGHDKMYWYQQDPGMELHLIHYSYGVNSTEKGDLSSESTVSRIRTEHFPLTLESARPSHTSQYLCASSGSSYNSPLHFGNGTRLTVT.

The chain employs TRBV13 and TRBJ2-3, with D possibly TRBD2 on 6 matching bases. Germline V lookup: CDR1 PRHDT, CDR2 FYEKMQ (reference sequence). The CDR3 loop spans 14 amino acids. The ends were cut back, 5 bases at V and 9 bases at J, with 18 bases in the middle. CDR3 in amino acids: CASSRELTQGTQYF. For the CDR3, the DNA is TGTGCCAGCAGCCGGGAGCTCACCCAAGGGACGCAGTATTTT.

This sequence joins TRBV27 and TRBJ1-2; TRBD1 aligns across 8 bases. Germline lookup yields CDR1 MNHEY and CDR2 SMNVEV (reference sequence). The CDR3 runs to 13 residues. The CDR3 loop reads CVCQDRDWSGYTF. CDR3 in DNA: TGTGTATGTCAGGACAGGGACTGGAGTGGCTACACCTTC.

The chain links TRBV2 to TRBJ1-4, with D hard to call. The CDR3 length is 16 residues. Germline V CDR1 and CDR2: SNHLY, FYNNEI. V gave up 7 bases and J gave up 7 bases, with 22 bases separating them. The CDR3 loop reads CASIRAAVTLSEKLFF. CDR3 sequence (DNA): TGTGCCAGCATTAGGGCAGCGGTAACGCTAAGTGAAAAACTGTTTTTT. Supplemented by reference TRBV2 and TRBJ1-4, the full variable domain reads EPEVTQTPSHQVTQMGQEVILRCVPISNHLYFYWYRQILGQKVEFLVSFYNNEISEKSEIFDDQFSVERPDGSNFTLKIRSTKLEDSAMYFCASIRAAVTLSEKLFFGSGTQLSVL.

The V call is TRBV25-1, the J call TRBJ1-1; TRBD1 matches 9 bases. This CDR3 has 14 residues. Germline V gives CDR1 MGHDK, CDR2 SYGVNS. The V gene end was trimmed by 7 bases and the J gene end by 5 bases; junction bases not matched to a gene: 8. CDR3 DNA: TGTGCCAGCAACTCCGGGACAGGGAAAACTGAAGCTTTCTTT. Residues: CASNSGTGKTEAFF.

This sequence joins TRBV4-3 and TRBJ2-3; 8 bases line up with TRBD1. Germline loops: CDR1 LGHNA, CDR2 YSLEER. Trimming took 3 bases from V and 6 from J; bases not matched to a gene: 11. This CDR3 comprises 16 residues. The CDR3 protein is CASSQDPDRGADTQYF. In DNA form, the CDR3 reads TGCGCCAGCAGCCAGGACCCTGACAGGGGCGCGGATACGCAGTATTTT.

This chain joins TRBV5-6 and TRBJ2-3, with 7 positions matching TRBD1. CDR1 and CDR2 (germline): SGHDT, YYEEEE. Unmatched junction bases numbered 7, after V lost 7 bases and J lost 2 bases. The CDR3 contains 14 residues. The CDR3 here is CASSRTGNTDTQYF. CDR3 in DNA: TGTGCCAGCTCCAGGACAGGAAACACAGATACGCAGTATTTT.

V and J are TRBV28 and TRBJ1-1; weak D call: TRBD1 (6 bases). Germline V gene lookup returns CDR1 MDHEN and CDR2 SYDVKM. The V end lost 7 bases, the J end lost 3 bases, and 21 bases lay between the germline ends. The CDR3 consists of 16 residues. CDR3 loop: CASTKGGIGEDTEAFF. The CDR3 DNA reads TGTGCCAGCACCAAAGGGGGTATAGGTGAGGACACTGAAGCTTTCTTT.

This clone was seen only once. The chain uses TRBV13 and TRBJ1-1; D is undetermined. The CDR3 has 14 amino acids. The germline V gene encodes CDR1 PRHDT and CDR2 FYEKMQ (reference sequence). V lost 0 bases and J lost 1, with 6 bases in between. The CDR3 region is CASSLGRGNTEAFF. DNA of the CDR3: TGTGCCAGCAGCTTAGGCCGAGGGAACACTGAAGCTTTCTTT.

The chain links TRBV28 to TRBJ2-3; TRBD1 matches 9 bases. CDR1 is MDHEN and CDR2 is SYDVKM in the germline V gene. This CDR3 comprises 16 residues. V lost 5 bases, J lost 6 bases, and 12 bases stayed unmatched. The CDR3 region has the DNA TGTGCCAGCAGTCGACCACTGACAGGGGGAGCGGATACGCAGTATTTT. This encodes CASSRPLTGGADTQYF.

This rearrangement joins TRBV27 to TRBJ2-7, with 7 bases fitting TRBD2. The CDR3 totals 16 residues. The V and J ends lost 6 bases and 4 bases, in that order; junction bases with no gene match: 15. Germline V lookup: CDR1 MNHEY, CDR2 SMNVEV (reference sequence). CDR3 bases: TGTGCCAGCAGCCGCGGGGGTGGCAGATACCCTTACGAGCAGTACTTC. Protein product: CASSRGGGRYPYEQYF.

This rearrangement joins TRBV29-1 to TRBJ2-1; 11 nucleotides match TRBD2. From germline, CDR1 is SQVTM and CDR2 ANQGSEA. The CDR3 totals 13 residues. V was pared by 5 bases and J by 6 bases, with 3 bases of the junction left unmatched. The CDR3 nucleotides read TGCAGCGTTTCTAGCGGGAGGATCAATGAGCAGTTCTTC. It codes for CSVSSGRINEQFF.

CDR3 nucleotide sequence: TGTGCCGGGGGGTACTCCTACAATGAGCAGTTCTTC. This translates into CAGGYSYNEQFF. V is TRBV10-3 and J is TRBJ2-1; maybe TRBD2 (6 bases). With 11 bases removed from V and 0 bases from J, the gap between germline ends came to 8 bases. This CDR3 has 12 residues. Germline V gene lookup returns CDR1 ENHRY and CDR2 SYGVKD.

The chain joins TRBV2 to TRBJ1-1; D possibly corresponds to TRBD1 (6 bases). The germline V gene encodes CDR1 SNHLY and CDR2 FYNNEI. Trimming cost V 8 bases and J 5 bases, with 18 bases left between them. The CDR3 length is 14 residues. The CDR3 loop is CASQTELRGTEAFF. DNA for the CDR3: TGTGCCAGCCAGACGGAACTGAGGGGGACTGAAGCTTTCTTT.

J is TRBJ2-2 and V is TRBV28; D ambiguous. Germline-derived CDR1 and CDR2 are MDHEN and SYDVKM. V was pared by 9 bases and J by 7 bases, with 12 bases between. CDR3 size: 12 residues. CDR3: CASCVIVGELFF. CDR3 sequence (DNA): TGTGCCAGTTGCGTTATCGTCGGGGAGCTGTTTTTT. The full variable domain, in which reference TRBV28 and TRBJ2-2 provide the parts outside the CDR3, is DVKVTQSSRYLVKRTGEKVFLECVQDMDHENMFWYRQDPGLGLRLIYFSYDVKMKEKGDIPEGYSVSREKKERFSLILESASTNQTSMYLCASCVIVGELFFGEGSRLTVL.

The rearrangement links TRBV6-5 to TRBJ1-5; TRBD1 aligns across 9 bases. There are 14 residues in the CDR3. Germline CDR1 is MNHEY and CDR2 is SVGAGI. The junction had 3 bases not matched to a gene; V was cut back by 7 bases and J by 2 bases. The CDR3 region is CASKQGAGNQPQHF. Written as DNA, the CDR3 is TGTGCCAGCAAACAGGGGGCCGGCAATCAGCCCCAGCATTTT.

The chain has TRBV6-5 and TRBJ2-7, with D maybe TRBD2 (7 bases). The CDR3 totals 13 residues. V shed 6 bases and J shed 2 bases, with 11 bases lying between them. Per germline, CDR1 MNHEY and CDR2 SVGAGI. Written as DNA, the CDR3 is TGTGCCAGCAGGGGAGGGGGGGCCTACGAGCAGTACTTC. Translating gives CASRGGGAYEQYF.